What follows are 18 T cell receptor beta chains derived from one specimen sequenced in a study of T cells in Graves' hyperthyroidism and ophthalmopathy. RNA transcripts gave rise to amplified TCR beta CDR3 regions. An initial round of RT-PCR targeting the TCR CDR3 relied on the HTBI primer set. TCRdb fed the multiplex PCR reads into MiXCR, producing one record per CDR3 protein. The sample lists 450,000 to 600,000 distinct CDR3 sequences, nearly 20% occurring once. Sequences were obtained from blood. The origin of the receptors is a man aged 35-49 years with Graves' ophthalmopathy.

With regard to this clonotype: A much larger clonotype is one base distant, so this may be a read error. The CDR3 nucleotides are TGTGCCAGCAGCCCTGGACTAGAGACCTACAATGAGCAGTACTTC. Protein: CASSPGLETYNEQYF. The chain links TRBV3-1 to TRBJ2-1; 7 bases map to TRBD2. The J call may be faulty, since TRBJ2-7 better matches the DNA end. The CDR3 spans 15 residues. Germline CDR1 reads LGHDT; CDR2 reads YNNKEL (reference sequence).

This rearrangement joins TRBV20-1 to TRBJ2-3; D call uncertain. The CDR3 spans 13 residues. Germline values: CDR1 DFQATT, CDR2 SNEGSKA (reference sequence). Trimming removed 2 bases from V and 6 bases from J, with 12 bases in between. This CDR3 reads CSARNGPSDTQYF. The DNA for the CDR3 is TGCAGTGCTAGAAACGGCCCATCGGATACGCAGTATTTT.

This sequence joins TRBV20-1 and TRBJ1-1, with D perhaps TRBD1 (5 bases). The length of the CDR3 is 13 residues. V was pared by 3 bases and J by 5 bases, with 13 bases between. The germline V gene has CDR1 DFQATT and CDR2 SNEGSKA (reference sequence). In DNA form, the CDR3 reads TGCAGTGCTAGTTCCAGGGTTGGGACTGAAGCTTTCTTT. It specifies CSASSRVGTEAFF.

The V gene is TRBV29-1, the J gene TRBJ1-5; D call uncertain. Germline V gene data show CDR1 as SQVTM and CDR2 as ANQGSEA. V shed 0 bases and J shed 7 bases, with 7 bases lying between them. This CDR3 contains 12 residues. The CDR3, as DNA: TGCAGCGTTGAAGATCCTGGACAGCCCCAGCATTTT. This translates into CSVEDPGQPQHF.

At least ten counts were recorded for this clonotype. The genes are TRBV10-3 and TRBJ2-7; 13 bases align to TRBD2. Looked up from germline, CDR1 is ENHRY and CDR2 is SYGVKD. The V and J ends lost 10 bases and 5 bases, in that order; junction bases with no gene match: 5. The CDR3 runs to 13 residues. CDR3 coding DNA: TGTGCCACCGAGGGACTAGCGGGGAACGAGCAGTACTTC. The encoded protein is CATEGLAGNEQYF.

The CDR3 nucleotides are TGCAGTGCCACGAGGGAAAGGAGGAAGGAGAACTATGGCTACACCTTC. Its translation is CSATRERRKENYGYTF. The gene calls are TRBV20-1 and TRBJ1-2; D ambiguous. The CDR3 runs to 16 residues. V lost 6 bases and J 2 bases, leaving 22 bases between the germline ends. Germline V CDR1 and CDR2: DFQATT, SNEGSKA (reference sequence).

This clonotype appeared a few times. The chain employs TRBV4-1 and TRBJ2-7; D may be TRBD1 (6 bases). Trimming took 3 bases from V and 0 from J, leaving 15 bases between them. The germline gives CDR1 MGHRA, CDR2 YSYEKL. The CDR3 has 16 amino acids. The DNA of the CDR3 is TGCGCCAGCAGCCAGCGTCCGGGACAAGTCTCCTACGAGCAGTACTTC. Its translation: CASSQRPGQVSYEQYF.

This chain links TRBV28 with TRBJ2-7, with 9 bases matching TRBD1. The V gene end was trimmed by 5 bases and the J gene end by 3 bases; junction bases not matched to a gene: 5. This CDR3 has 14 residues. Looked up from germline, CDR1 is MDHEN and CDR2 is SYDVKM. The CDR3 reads CASSTGGINYEQYF. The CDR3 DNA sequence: TGTGCCAGCAGTACAGGGGGCATTAACTACGAGCAGTACTTC.

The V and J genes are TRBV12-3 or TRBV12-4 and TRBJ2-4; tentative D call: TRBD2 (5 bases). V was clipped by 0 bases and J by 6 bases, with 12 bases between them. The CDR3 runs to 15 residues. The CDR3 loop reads CASSLASGGRNIQYF. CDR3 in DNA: TGTGCCAGCAGTTTAGCGAGCGGAGGACGAAACATTCAGTACTTC.

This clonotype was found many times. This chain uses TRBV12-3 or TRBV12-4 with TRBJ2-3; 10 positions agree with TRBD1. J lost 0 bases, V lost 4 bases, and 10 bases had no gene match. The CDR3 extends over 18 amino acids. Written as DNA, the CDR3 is TGTGCCAGCAGTTACCGACAGGGGGCGGCCACTAGCACAGATACGCAGTATTTT. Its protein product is CASSYRQGAATSTDTQYF.

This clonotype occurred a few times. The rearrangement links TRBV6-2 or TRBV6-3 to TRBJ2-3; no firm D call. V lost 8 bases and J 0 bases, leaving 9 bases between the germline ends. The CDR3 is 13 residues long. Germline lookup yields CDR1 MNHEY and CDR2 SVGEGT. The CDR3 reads CASLAASTDTQYF. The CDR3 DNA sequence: TGTGCCAGCTTGGCGGCGAGCACAGATACGCAGTATTTT.

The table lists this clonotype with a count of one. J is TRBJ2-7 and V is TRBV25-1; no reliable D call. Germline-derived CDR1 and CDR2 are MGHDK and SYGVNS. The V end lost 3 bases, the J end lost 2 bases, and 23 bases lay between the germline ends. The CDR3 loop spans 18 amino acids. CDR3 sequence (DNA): TGTGCCAGCAGTGACCCCTTGCCGCTCGGCAGTCAGACCTACGAGCAGTACTTC. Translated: CASSDPLPLGSQTYEQYF.

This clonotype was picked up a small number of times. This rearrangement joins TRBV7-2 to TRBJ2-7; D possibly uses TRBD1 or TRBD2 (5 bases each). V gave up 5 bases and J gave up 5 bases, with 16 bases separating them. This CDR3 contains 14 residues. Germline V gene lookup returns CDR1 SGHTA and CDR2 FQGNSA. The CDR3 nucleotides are TGTGCCAGCAGCCGCGATTGGGGGTCCCACGAGCAGTACTTC. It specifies CASSRDWGSHEQYF.

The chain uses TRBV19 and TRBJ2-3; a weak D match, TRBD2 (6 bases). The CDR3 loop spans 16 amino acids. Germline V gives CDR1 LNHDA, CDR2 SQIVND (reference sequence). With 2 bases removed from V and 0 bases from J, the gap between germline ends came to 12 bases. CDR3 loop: CASSIPSGLSTDTQYF. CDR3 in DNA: TGTGCCAGTAGTATACCGAGCGGGCTTAGCACAGATACGCAGTATTTT.

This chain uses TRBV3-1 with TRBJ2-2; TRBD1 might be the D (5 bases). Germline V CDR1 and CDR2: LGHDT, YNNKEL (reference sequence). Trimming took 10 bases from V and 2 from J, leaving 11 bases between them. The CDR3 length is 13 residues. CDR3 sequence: CATTTVNTGELFF. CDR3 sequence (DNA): TGTGCCACGACGACAGTCAACACCGGGGAGCTGTTTTTT.

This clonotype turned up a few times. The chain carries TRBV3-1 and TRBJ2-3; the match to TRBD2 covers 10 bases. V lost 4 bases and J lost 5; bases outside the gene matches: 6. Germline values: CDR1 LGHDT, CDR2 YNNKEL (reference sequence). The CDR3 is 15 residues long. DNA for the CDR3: TGTGCCAGCAGCCCCCAAGCGGGAGGGAGAGATACGCAGTATTTT. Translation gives CASSPQAGGRDTQYF.

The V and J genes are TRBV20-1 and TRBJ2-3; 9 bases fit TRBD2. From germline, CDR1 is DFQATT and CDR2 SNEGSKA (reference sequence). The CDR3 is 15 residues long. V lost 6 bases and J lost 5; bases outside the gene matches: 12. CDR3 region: CSAGVSGRGLDTQYF. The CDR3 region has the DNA TGCAGTGCCGGGGTTAGCGGGAGAGGTTTAGATACGCAGTATTTT.

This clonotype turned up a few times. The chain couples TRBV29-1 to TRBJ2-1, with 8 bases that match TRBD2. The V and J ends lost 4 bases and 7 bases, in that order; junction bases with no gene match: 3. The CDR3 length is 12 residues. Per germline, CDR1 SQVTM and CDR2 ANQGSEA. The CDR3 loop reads CSVVGLENEQFF. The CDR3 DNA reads TGCAGCGTTGTGGGACTAGAAAATGAGCAGTTCTTC.